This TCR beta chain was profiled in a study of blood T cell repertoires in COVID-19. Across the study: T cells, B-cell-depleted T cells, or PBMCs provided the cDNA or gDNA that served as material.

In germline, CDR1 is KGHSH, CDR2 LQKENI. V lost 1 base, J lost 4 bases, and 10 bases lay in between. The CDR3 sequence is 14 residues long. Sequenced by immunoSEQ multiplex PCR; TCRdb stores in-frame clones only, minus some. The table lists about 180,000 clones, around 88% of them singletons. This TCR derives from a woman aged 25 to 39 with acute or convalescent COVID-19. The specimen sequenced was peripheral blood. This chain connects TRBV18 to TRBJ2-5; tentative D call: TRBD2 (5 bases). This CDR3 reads CASSPQVRGETQYF. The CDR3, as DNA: TGTGCCAGCTCACCACAGGTTCGGGGAGAGACCCAGTACTTC.